These 10 T cell receptor beta chains originate from one sample sequenced in a study of CD8 T cells in Susac syndrome. Random hexamers were used to reverse transcribe the RNA input (0.5 to 1 ug). TCRdb reanalysed the immunoSEQ multiplex PCR reads using MiXCR and keeps one entry per CDR3 protein. There are some 200,000 distinct CDR3 sequences in the sample; about 94% occur only once, and 0.098% lies in the top ten. Sequenced input: CD4+ T cells from PBMCs. The receptors were gathered from a human donor with Susac syndrome.

The chain uses TRBV18 and TRBJ1-1, with a weak D call TRBD1 (6 bases). In germline, CDR1 is KGHSH, CDR2 LQKENI. The CDR3 runs 16 residues. V was shortened by 2 bases and J by 2 bases, with 15 bases between the two germline ends. For the CDR3, the DNA is TGTGCCAGCTCACCAAAGGGGGGCCTAGCAAACACTGAAGCTTTCTTT. It translates to CASSPKGGLANTEAFF.

This clonotype was seen a handful of times. The chain is built from TRBV11-2 and TRBJ1-2; 7 bases match TRBD1. The CDR3 is 13 residues long. The junction had 3 bases not matched to a gene; V was cut back by 0 bases and J by 8 bases. Looked up from germline, CDR1 is SGHAT and CDR2 is FQNNGV. CDR3 amino acids: CASSLDRGSGYTF. The CDR3 DNA reads as TGTGCCAGCAGCTTAGACAGGGGGAGCGGCTACACCTTC.

V and J are TRBV29-1 and TRBJ2-5; D unclear. V was cut by 2 bases and J by 4 bases, with 8 bases left in between. This CDR3 contains 12 residues. The germline gives CDR1 SQVTM, CDR2 ANQGSEA. In DNA form, the CDR3 reads TGCAGCGTTGAACTCGTGGGAGAGACCCAGTACTTC. Protein: CSVELVGETQYF.

This chain links TRBV20-1 with TRBJ2-3; D might be TRBD2 (6 bases). The CDR3 has 14 residues. With 6 bases removed from V and 2 bases from J, the gap between germline ends came to 15 bases. CDR1 is DFQATT, CDR2 SNEGSKA, per germline (reference sequence). The CDR3 sequence: CSASPQDYTDTQYF. CDR3 in DNA: TGCAGTGCCTCCCCCCAGGACTACACAGATACGCAGTATTTT.

The J gene is TRBJ2-6, the V gene TRBV30, with D perhaps assigned TRBD1 or TRBD2 (6 bases each). Per the germline V gene, CDR1 is GTSNPN and CDR2 is SVGIG (reference sequence). CDR3 length equals 13 residues. CDR3 loop: CGGGIAGANVLTF. DNA of the CDR3: TGTGGAGGGGGGATTGCTGGGGCCAACGTCCTGACTTTC.

The genes are TRBV29-1 and TRBJ2-1, with 10 nucleotides matching TRBD2. The J segment lost 6 bases and the V segment lost 7 bases, leaving 9 bases of the junction unmatched. Germline values: CDR1 SQVTM, CDR2 ANQGSEA. There are 14 residues in the CDR3. CDR3 in DNA: TGCAGCGCGTCAACTAGCGGGGCGCTCAATGAGCAGTTCTTC. Its protein is CSASTSGALNEQFF.

The chain has TRBV2 and TRBJ1-1; D uncertain. Germline CDR1 reads SNHLY; CDR2 reads FYNNEI. Trimming removed 2 bases from V and 11 bases from J, with 12 bases in between. CDR3 length: 12 residues. The CDR3 nucleotides are TGTGCCAGCAGTGAAATCCCCAGTTGGGCTTTCTTT. Its translation: CASSEIPSWAFF.

The rearrangement uses TRBV19 and TRBJ2-2, with a possible D match to TRBD1 (5 bases). The CDR3 extends over 13 amino acids. Germline values: CDR1 LNHDA, CDR2 SQIVND (reference sequence). The germline V and J ends were trimmed by 7 bases and 1 base, with 7 bases remaining between them. This CDR3 reads CASITGNTGELFF. As DNA, the CDR3 is TGTGCCAGTATTACAGGGAACACCGGGGAGCTGTTTTTT.

The V and J genes are TRBV19 and TRBJ2-2; TRBD1 agrees at 11 bases. Trimming cost V 3 bases and J 6 bases; bases outside gene matches: 9. There are 17 residues in the CDR3. CDR1 and CDR2 (germline): LNHDA, SQIVND (reference sequence). The CDR3 sequence is CASSMPPDRGLSGELFF. CDR3 DNA: TGTGCCAGTAGTATGCCCCCGGACAGGGGGCTTTCCGGGGAGCTGTTTTTT. The whole variable domain, remainder taken from reference TRBV19 and TRBJ2-2, is DGGITQSPKYLFRKEGQNVTLSCEQNLNHDAMYWYRQDPGQGLRLIYYSQIVNDFQKGDIAEGYSVSREKKESFPLTVTSAQKNPTAFYLCASSMPPDRGLSGELFFGEGSRLTVL.

This clonotype has only one observation. CDR3: CASSPGTGITGELFF. CDR3 nucleotide sequence: TGTGCCAGCAGCCCCGGGACAGGAATAACCGGGGAGCTGTTTTTT. The rearrangement links TRBV7-6 to TRBJ2-2; the match to TRBD1 covers 8 bases. J lost 5 bases, V lost 5 bases, and 7 bases had no gene match. CDR3 length: 15 amino acids. CDR1 is SGHVS and CDR2 is FNYEAQ in the germline V gene.